A single sample is the source of the 19 T cell receptor beta chains below, sequenced in a study of cytomegalovirus exposure and HLA in healthy donors (dated by TCRdb to about 2017). Library preparation employed the immunoSEQ multiplex PCR assay. What TCRdb holds here is the immuneACCESS table cut down to in-frame rearrangements. Part of the clones is not present; checked against another copy, under half of the missing clones reflect an unresolved V gene, and the others are unexplained. The sample table holds approximately 46,000 clones, of which roughly 93% were seen once. The ten largest account for over 1.3% of the sample. Sequenced material: PBMCs. The source of these receptors is a man younger than 35 in good health and CMV-seronegative.

The rearrangement joins TRBV9 to TRBJ1-2, with 8 bases lining up with TRBD1. The germline V gene encodes CDR1 SGDLS and CDR2 YYNGEE. Germline trimming cut 4 bases from V and 4 bases from J; bases unmatched to any gene: 6. This CDR3 has 14 residues. Here the CDR3 DNA reads TGTGCCAGCAGCACGGACAGGGCGGCCTATGGCTACACCTTC. This gives the protein CASSTDRAAYGYTF. The full variable domain, rest sourced from reference TRBV9 and TRBJ1-2, is DSGVTQTPKHLITATGQRVTLRCSPRSGDLSVYWYQQSLDQGLQFLIQYYNGEERAKGNILERFSAQQFPDLHSELNLSSLELGDSALYFCASSTDRAAYGYTFGSGTRLTVV.

This clone was detected only once. The chain employs TRBV11-3 and TRBJ1-2, with TRBD1 matching 8 bases. Germline values: CDR1 SGHNT, CDR2 YENEEA. The V segment lost 6 bases and the J segment 2 bases; nucleotides outside the gene matches: 8. There are 15 residues in the CDR3. In nucleotides, the CDR3 is TGTGCCAGCAGGGAAGGACAGGGAGGCAACTATGGCTACACCTTC. Translated: CASREGQGGNYGYTF.

This chain connects TRBV7-8 to TRBJ2-7; a weak D match, TRBD1 (5 bases). V was trimmed by 5 bases and J by 4 bases, leaving 15 bases between them. CDR3 length: 14 residues. Germline CDR1 is SGHVS and CDR2 is FQNEAQ. The CDR3 region is CASSTGDFGYEQYF. CDR3 nucleotides: TGTGCCAGCAGCACAGGTGATTTCGGATACGAGCAGTACTTC.

The chain has TRBV2 and TRBJ2-1; D possibly corresponds to TRBD1 (6 bases). CDR3 length equals 14 residues. V lost 7 bases and J lost 7, with 17 bases in between. The V gene's germline CDR1 is SNHLY and CDR2 FYNNEI. The CDR3 here is CASKADGTRNEQFF. The DNA for the CDR3 is TGTGCCAGCAAAGCGGACGGGACAAGGAATGAGCAGTTCTTC. The full variable domain, completed using reference TRBV2 and TRBJ2-1, is EPEVTQTPSHQVTQMGQEVILRCVPISNHLYFYWYRQILGQKVEFLVSFYNNEISEKSEIFDDQFSVERPDGSNFTLKIRSTKLEDSAMYFCASKADGTRNEQFFGPGTRLTVL.

The chain has TRBV2 and TRBJ1-1, with D unresolved. From germline, CDR1 is SNHLY and CDR2 FYNNEI. V was pared by 8 bases and J by 0 bases, with 10 bases between. This CDR3 is built from 13 residues. CDR3 nucleotide sequence: TGTGCCAGCGGTGCTACGATGAACACTGAAGCTTTCTTT. It translates to CASGATMNTEAFF. Complete variable domain (other parts from reference TRBV2 and TRBJ1-1): EPEVTQTPSHQVTQMGQEVILRCVPISNHLYFYWYRQILGQKVEFLVSFYNNEISEKSEIFDDQFSVERPDGSNFTLKIRSTKLEDSAMYFCASGATMNTEAFFGQGTRLTVV.

The sample holds a few counts of this clone. This rearrangement joins TRBV2 to TRBJ1-2, with D uncertain. CDR3 length: 10 residues. V lost 6 bases and J 13 bases, leaving 12 bases between the germline ends. CDR1 is SNHLY and CDR2 is FYNNEI in the germline V gene. CDR3 sequence: CASRGDTFTF. As DNA, the CDR3 is TGTGCCAGCAGGGGAGACACTTTCACCTTC.

This sequence joins TRBV27 and TRBJ2-5; 7 nucleotides line up with TRBD2. Unmatched junction bases numbered 9, after V lost 3 bases and J lost 5 bases. The CDR3 length is 15 residues. Germline V gene lookup returns CDR1 MNHEY and CDR2 SMNVEV (reference sequence). CDR3 amino acids: CASSLWGGRRETQYF. For the CDR3, the DNA is TGTGCCAGCAGTTTGTGGGGGGGACGGCGGGAGACCCAGTACTTC.

The chain employs TRBV27 and TRBJ2-1, with a possible D match to TRBD2 (6 bases). Germline V gene sequence: CDR1 MNHEY, CDR2 SMNVEV (reference sequence). The V end was cut by 3 bases, the J end by 7 bases, with 13 bases between. The CDR3 runs 14 residues. The CDR3 sequence: CASSLAGPGNEQFF. The CDR3 DNA reads as TGTGCCAGCAGTTTGGCGGGACCGGGTAATGAGCAGTTCTTC.

In this sample, this clone is medium-sized. Here the CDR3 reads CASSEETGGIQPQHF. The DNA of the CDR3 is TGTGCCAGCAGTGAAGAGACAGGGGGCATTCAGCCCCAGCATTTT. The chain combines TRBV6-1 with TRBJ1-5, with 10 bases identical to TRBD1. V lost 1 base and J lost 6; bases outside the gene matches: 3. Germline V gene lookup returns CDR1 MNHNS and CDR2 SASEGT. The CDR3 is made up of 15 amino acids.

The DNA of the CDR3 is TGTGCCACCAGCGGGGCCCCCGGACTAGCGGGACTGAGCTCCTACAATGAGCAGTTCTTC. It is translated as CATSGAPGLAGLSSYNEQFF. The chain uses TRBV15 and TRBJ2-1; 12 nucleotides line up with TRBD2. CDR3 length: 20 amino acids. The V gene's germline CDR1 is LNHNV and CDR2 YYDKDF (reference sequence). The junction had 14 bases not matched to a gene; V was cut back by 5 bases and J by 0 bases.

The chain uses TRBV9 and TRBJ1-4; D is perhaps TRBD1 (5 bases). Per the germline V gene, CDR1 is SGDLS and CDR2 is YYNGEE. Trimming removed 4 bases from V and 0 bases from J, with 10 bases in between. CDR3 length: 15 amino acids. The CDR3 protein is CASSSGVTTNEKLFF. In nucleotides, the CDR3 is TGTGCCAGCAGCTCGGGGGTAACAACTAATGAAAAACTGTTTTTT.

With regard to this clone: The CDR3 does not end in the conserved phenylalanine or tryptophan, so this is likely a read error. This chain uses TRBV4-2 with TRBJ2-7, with TRBD2 identical over 8 bases. Germline lookup yields CDR1 LGHNA and CDR2 YNFKEQ. Trimming at V came to 1 base and at J to 0 bases, leaving 2 bases not matched to a gene. CDR3 length equals 15 residues. The CDR3 coding sequence is TGTGCCAGCAGCCAAGCGGGACTAGGCTCCTACGAGCAGTACCTC. Translating gives CASSQAGLGSYEQYL.

This clone was counted between two and nine times. CDR3 bases: TGTGCCAGCAGTGGGGACGGCGGGGGCCAGTTCTTC. Protein sequence: CASSGDGGGQFF. The chain recombines TRBV28 with TRBJ2-1, with D tentatively TRBD2 (7 bases). The V end lost 5 bases, the J end lost 13 bases, and 15 bases lay between the germline ends. CDR1 and CDR2 from the germline V gene are MDHEN and SYDVKM. The CDR3 length is 12 residues.

This chain joins TRBV2 and TRBJ2-1; maybe TRBD1 (6 bases). Germline assignment: CDR1 SNHLY and CDR2 FYNNEI. This CDR3 is 12 amino acids long. The V end was cut by 4 bases, the J end by 9 bases, with 10 bases between. For the CDR3, the DNA is TGTGCCAGCAGTGCAACAGGGTTTGAGCAGTTCTTC. This gives the protein CASSATGFEQFF.

V and J are TRBV9 and TRBJ2-7; 10 bases are shared with TRBD2. V shed 0 bases and J 3 bases; nucleotides not matched to a gene: 3. Germline CDR1 and CDR2: SGDLS and YYNGEE. The CDR3 runs to 15 residues. CDR3 sequence: CASSVGASGSYEQYF. In DNA form, the CDR3 reads TGTGCCAGCAGCGTAGGGGCTAGCGGGAGCTACGAGCAGTACTTC.

The V and J genes are TRBV4-1 and TRBJ2-4; 7 bases map to TRBD1. J lost 5 bases, V lost 3 bases, and 4 bases had no gene match. Germline CDR1 MGHRA, CDR2 YSYEKL. The CDR3 length is 14 residues. This chain's CDR3 is CASSQSGTENIQYF. The CDR3 bases are TGCGCCAGCAGCCAGTCCGGGACAGAAAACATTCAGTACTTC.

This sequence joins TRBV28 and TRBJ2-5, with unresolved D. CDR3 length: 13 amino acids. Trimming took 5 bases from V and 5 from J, leaving 12 bases between them. Germline values: CDR1 MDHEN, CDR2 SYDVKM. The CDR3 reads CASSPTPGETQYF. The CDR3 nucleotides read TGTGCCAGCAGTCCCACGCCCGGGGAGACCCAGTACTTC.

The rearrangement joins TRBV7-2 to TRBJ1-1; a weak D match, TRBD1 (5 bases). CDR3 length: 13 amino acids. V was shortened by 10 bases and J by 6 bases, with 18 bases between the two germline ends. CDR1 and CDR2 (germline): SGHTA, FQGNSA. The CDR3 DNA sequence: TGTGCCAACACCAGGGTTTCTGACGCTGAAGCTTTCTTT. Protein sequence: CANTRVSDAEAFF.

The chain has TRBV5-1 and TRBJ2-5; perhaps TRBD1 as D (5 bases). Germline V gene sequence: CDR1 SGHRS, CDR2 YFSETQ. CDR3 length equals 16 residues. V was trimmed by 7 bases and J by 1 base, leaving 20 bases between them. The CDR3: CASGQLGRAFQETQYF. The DNA of the CDR3 is TGCGCCAGCGGGCAATTGGGCAGGGCGTTCCAAGAGACCCAGTACTTC.